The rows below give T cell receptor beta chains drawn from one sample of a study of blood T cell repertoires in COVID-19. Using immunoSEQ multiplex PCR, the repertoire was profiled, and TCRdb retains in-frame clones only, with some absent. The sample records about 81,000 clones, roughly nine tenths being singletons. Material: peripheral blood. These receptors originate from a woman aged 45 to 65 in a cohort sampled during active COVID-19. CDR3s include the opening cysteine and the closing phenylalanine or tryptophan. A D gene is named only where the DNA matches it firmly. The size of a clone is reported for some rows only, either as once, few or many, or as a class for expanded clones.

DNA: TGTGCCAGCAGCATACCCCGGGACACCAGATCCTCTGGGGCCAACGTCCTGACTTTC
CDR3: CASSIPRDTRSSGANVLTF
size: NA
J: TRBJ2-6
D: NA
V: TRBV5-6

DNA: TGTGCCATCAGTGAGCTACAGGGGAACACTGAAGCTTTCTTT
CDR3: CAISELQGNTEAFF
size: NA
J: TRBJ1-1
D: NA
V: TRBV10-3

DNA: TGCAGTGCTAGTGGGGCACCCGGGGAGACTGAAGCTTTCTTT
CDR3: CSASGAPGETEAFF
size: NA
J: TRBJ1-1
D: NA
V: TRBV20-1

DNA: TGTGCCAGCAGTGTAGCACAGGGAGTCTCCTACGAGCAGTACTTC
CDR3: CASSVAQGVSYEQYF
size: NA
J: TRBJ2-7
D: NA
V: TRBV6-1

DNA: TGTGCCAGCAGCTCGGTAGCGGGGGGGCGTACCGGGGAGCTGTTTTTT
CDR3: CASSSVAGGRTGELFF
size: once
J: TRBJ2-2
D: TRBD2
V: TRBV5-4

DNA: TGCGCCAGCAGCCCGGAGCGAGCCCCCTACAATGAGCAGTTCTTC
CDR3: CASSPERAPYNEQFF
size: once
J: TRBJ2-1
D: NA
V: TRBV5-1

DNA: TGTGCCAGCAGCTTTAGCGGATTCTACGAGCAGTACTTC
CDR3: CASSFSGFYEQYF
size: NA
J: TRBJ2-7
D: NA
V: TRBV3-1/TRBV3-2

DNA: TGCGCCAGCAGCTTGGTGACAGGTCTCTCCTACGAGCAGTACTTC
CDR3: CASSLVTGLSYEQYF
size: NA
J: TRBJ2-7
D: NA
V: TRBV5-1

DNA: TGCAGCGTGGAACTAGGATCCTACGAGCAGTACTTC
CDR3: CSVELGSYEQYF
size: NA
J: TRBJ2-7
D: NA
V: TRBV29-1

DNA: TGTGCCACCTCCCGGGAGGGGCATAAGGGCGAGCAGTACTTC
CDR3: CATSREGHKGEQYF
size: NA
J: TRBJ2-7
D: TRBD2
V: TRBV15

DNA: TGTGCCAGCTCAAGTGGGGAGGACTATGGCTACACCTTC
CDR3: CASSSGEDYGYTF
size: NA
J: TRBJ1-2
D: NA
V: TRBV18

DNA: TGTGCCATCAGGCCTTCGTCGGGGAAGGATGAGCAGTTCTTC
CDR3: CAIRPSSGKDEQFF
size: NA
J: TRBJ2-1
D: NA
V: TRBV10-3

DNA: TGTGCCAGCAGTTGGCGGGACTCCTACAATGAGCAGTTCTTC
CDR3: CASSWRDSYNEQFF
size: NA
J: TRBJ2-1
D: NA
V: TRBV2

DNA: TGCGCCAGCAGCCAAGAAATCCGGACTAGCGTAAACAATGAGCAGTTCTTC
CDR3: CASSQEIRTSVNNEQFF
size: NA
J: TRBJ2-1
D: TRBD2
V: TRBV4-1

DNA: TGTGCCAGCAGCACTGGGACTAGCGGGGGATTAGATACGCAGTATTTT
CDR3: CASSTGTSGGLDTQYF
size: NA
J: TRBJ2-3
D: TRBD2
V: TRBV3-1/TRBV3-2

DNA: TGTGCCAGCAGCCAACAGAACGAGCAGTACTTC
CDR3: CASSQQNEQYF
size: NA
J: TRBJ2-7
D: NA
V: TRBV5-4

DNA: TGCGCCAGCAGCCCGGGTACTGTTTCGGGACAGATAAAAAACATTCAGTACTTC
CDR3: CASSPGTVSGQIKNIQYF
size: NA
J: TRBJ2-4
D: TRBD1
V: TRBV5-1

DNA: TGTGCCAGCAGCTCGAGGGAGAGGATTTTGAGGATCACAGATACGCAGTATTTT
CDR3: CASSSRERILRITDTQYF
size: NA
J: TRBJ2-3
D: NA
V: TRBV3-1/TRBV3-2

DNA: TGCAGCGCTGGGGGCCACACTGAAGCTTTCTTT
CDR3: CSAGGHTEAFF
size: NA
J: TRBJ1-1
D: NA
V: TRBV29-1

DNA: TGTGCCAGCAGCTTTGGCGGGAGGTACACCGGGGAGCTGTTTTTT
CDR3: CASSFGGRYTGELFF
size: NA
J: TRBJ2-2
D: TRBD2
V: TRBV13

DNA: TGTGCCAGCAGCCAAGGGCTTGGGACTAGCGACGTATTCGAGCAGTTCTTC
CDR3: CASSQGLGTSDVFEQFF
size: NA
J: TRBJ2-1
D: TRBD2
V: TRBV3-1/TRBV3-2

DNA: TGTGCCAGTATGGGAACAGGGTGGTTCGGTCAGCCCCAGCATTTT
CDR3: CASMGTGWFGQPQHF
size: NA
J: TRBJ1-5
D: NA
V: TRBV19

DNA: TGTGCCAGTAGTATAGGGGCAAACACTGAAGCTTTCTTT
CDR3: CASSIGANTEAFF
size: NA
J: TRBJ1-1
D: NA
V: TRBV19

DNA: TGCGCCAGTCCCAGGTCTTGGGAGACCCAGTACTTC
CDR3: CASPRSWETQYF
size: NA
J: TRBJ2-5
D: NA
V: TRBV23-1

DNA: TGTGCCAGCAGAGAAAAGGGGGCGGGAGGGCCGTACAATGAGCAGTTCTTC
CDR3: CASREKGAGGPYNEQFF
size: NA
J: TRBJ2-1
D: TRBD2
V: TRBV6-1

DNA: TGTGCCAGCAGCTTAGGACAGGGGCCTGAAGCTTTCTTT
CDR3: CASSLGQGPEAFF
size: NA
J: TRBJ1-1
D: TRBD1
V: TRBV7-2

DNA: TGTGCCAGCAGCCACGTAGACCCTGGGGGGACCAATGAGCAGTTCTTC
CDR3: CASSHVDPGGTNEQFF
size: NA
J: TRBJ2-1
D: NA
V: TRBV2

DNA: TGCGCCAGCAGCTTGGCCGTGGGACTTTACGAGCAGTACTTC
CDR3: CASSLAVGLYEQYF
size: NA
J: TRBJ2-7
D: NA
V: TRBV5-1

DNA: TGTGCCAGCAGTTTCCGGGACAGATACGAGCAGTACTTC
CDR3: CASSFRDRYEQYF
size: NA
J: TRBJ2-7
D: TRBD1
V: TRBV28

DNA: TGTGCCACAACTCCCAGGGGGGCGTTCGGAAACACCATATATTTT
CDR3: CATTPRGAFGNTIYF
size: NA
J: TRBJ1-3
D: TRBD1
V: TRBV3-1/TRBV3-2

DNA: TGTGCCAGCTCCGGGACACCAAACACTGAAGCTTTCTTT
CDR3: CASSGTPNTEAFF
size: once
J: TRBJ1-1
D: NA
V: TRBV10-3

DNA: TGTGCCAGCAGTGAGGGGACAGGGCTCTTCTACGAGCAGTACTTC
CDR3: CASSEGTGLFYEQYF
size: NA
J: TRBJ2-7
D: TRBD1
V: TRBV2

DNA: TGTGCCAGCAGTTTTCAATCAGGAGGCTATGGCTACACCTTC
CDR3: CASSFQSGGYGYTF
size: NA
J: TRBJ1-2
D: NA
V: TRBV28

DNA: TGTGCCAGCAGTTTAGGGATGTGGGAGGGTACAGATACGCAGTATTTT
CDR3: CASSLGMWEGTDTQYF
size: NA
J: TRBJ2-3
D: TRBD2
V: TRBV28

DNA: TGCGCCAGCAGCCTCGGACTAACTGAGCAGTTCTTC
CDR3: CASSLGLTEQFF
size: NA
J: TRBJ2-1
D: NA
V: TRBV5-1